A selection of T cell receptor beta chains follows, all from one sample in a study of cytomegalovirus exposure and HLA in healthy donors. TCRdb's copy holds only in-frame clones and misses some; the assay was immunoSEQ multiplex PCR. The data contain 170,000 or so clones, roughly four fifths of them seen just once; the ten biggest clones take up 1.5% to 2%. What was sequenced was PBMCs. These receptors all stem from a man between 50 and 59 years old in good health and CMV-seronegative. CDR3s include the opening cysteine and the closing phenylalanine or tryptophan. The D gene is left open where the match is weak. Not every row has a clone size; where given, it reads once, few, many or a size class.

v_call,clone_size,j_call,d_call,cdr3_nt,cdr3_aa
TRBV5-4,once,TRBJ2-7,-,TGTGCCAGCAGCCTTTCTTCCTACGAGCAGTACTTC,CASSLSSYEQYF
TRBV7-3,-,TRBJ2-1,TRBD1,TGTGCCAGCAGCAGGACAGGGGGGCATGAGCAGTTCTTC,CASSRTGGHEQFF
TRBV18,-,TRBJ1-4,-,TGTGCCAGCTCATCCCGGACAGCAACTAATGAAAAACTGTTTTTT,CASSSRTATNEKLFF
TRBV4-3,-,TRBJ2-7,-,TGCGCCAGCAGCCAGGGCGGGACAGACTCCTACGAGCAGTACTTC,CASSQGGTDSYEQYF
TRBV7-2,-,TRBJ2-5,-,TGTGCCAGCAGCAACGGACAGCTGGAAGGAGAGACCCAGTACTTC,CASSNGQLEGETQYF
TRBV27,-,TRBJ1-6,TRBD1,TGTGCCAGCAGCCCCGGGACAGGGGTCTATAATTCACCCCTCCACTTT,CASSPGTGVYNSPLHF
TRBV11-2,-,TRBJ2-1,TRBD2,TGTGCCAGCAGCCCACCGGGACTAGCGGGGTTGGAGCAGTTCTTC,CASSPPGLAGLEQFF
TRBV9,-,TRBJ1-2,-,TGTGCCAGCAGCTCCCGATCGCGGGGGGCGGATGGCTACACCTTC,CASSSRSRGADGYTF
TRBV18,-,TRBJ1-1,-,TGTGCCAGCTCACCACGACAGATCGGGGGTGAACACCGAACGGGTGAAGCTTTCTTT,CASSPRQIGGEHRTGEAFF
TRBV6-5,few,TRBJ1-1,-,TGTGCCAGCAGTTACAGGCGGGATACTGAAGCTTTCTTT,CASSYRRDTEAFF
TRBV11-3,-,TRBJ1-5,TRBD1,TGTGCCAGCAGCTTTCCGGGACAGGACAATCAGCCCCAGCATTTT,CASSFPGQDNQPQHF
TRBV9,-,TRBJ1-1,-,TGTGCCAGCAGCGCCCATTTGAACACTGAAGCTTTCTTT,CASSAHLNTEAFF
TRBV4-1,-,TRBJ2-4,-,TGCGCCAGCAGCCAAGGGAGGGGCGAAAACATTCAGTACTTC,CASSQGRGENIQYF
TRBV27,-,TRBJ1-1,-,TGTGCCAGCAGTTTATTCGGGATGAACACTGAAGCTTTCTTT,CASSLFGMNTEAFF
TRBV18,-,TRBJ2-7,TRBD1,TGTGCCAGCTCACCACCGTTGCAGGGGGCATCCTACGAGCAGTACTTC,CASSPPLQGASYEQYF
TRBV30,-,TRBJ2-1,-,TGTGCCTACGAGTCCTTTGTCTCTACGAGTAATGAGCAGTTCTTC,CAYESFVSTSNEQFF
TRBV6-5,-,TRBJ1-2,-,TGTGCCAGCAGAGGCCGTCGGGGGTATGGCTACACCTTC,CASRGRRGYGYTF
TRBV29-1,-,TRBJ2-7,-,TGCAGCGTTGGCTCAGCTCCGAGGGAGCAGTACTTC,CSVGSAPREQYF
TRBV5-4,few,TRBJ2-2,-,TGTGCCAGCAGCAGAGAAACAGGAAGTCTCACCGGGGAGCTGTTTTTT,CASSRETGSLTGELFF
TRBV4-3,-,TRBJ2-7,TRBD1,TGCGCCAGCAGCCAAGATGGACAGGGTCTATCCGAGCAGTACTTC,CASSQDGQGLSEQYF
TRBV28,few,TRBJ1-1,TRBD1,TGTGCCATCAGACAGGGGCTCACTGAAGCTTTCTTT,CAIRQGLTEAFF
TRBV4-2,-,TRBJ1-4,TRBD1,TGTGCCAGCAGCCAAGCCCAGGGGGCAGGTGAAAAACTGTTTTTT,CASSQAQGAGEKLFF
TRBV19,once,TRBJ2-5,TRBD2,TGTGCCAGTAGTATCGCTCTAGCGGGGGGGAAGACCCAGTACTTC,CASSIALAGGKTQYF
TRBV5-1,-,TRBJ2-1,TRBD2,TGCGCCAGCAGCCCGGGGGGGACTAGCGGAGGAAATGAGCAGTTCTTC,CASSPGGTSGGNEQFF
TRBV6-1,-,TRBJ2-5,-,TGTGCCAGCAGTGGTGCACTAGGGAAGCAAGAGACCCAGTACTTC,CASSGALGKQETQYF
TRBV7-2,-,TRBJ2-7,-,TGTGCCAGCAGCTCCCCCTTTTCGTACGAGCAGTACTTC,CASSSPFSYEQYF
TRBV7-9,-,TRBJ2-1,TRBD1,TGTGCCAGCACTACGGGGAGGACAGGGGGTTCGAATGAGCAGTTCTTC,CASTTGRTGGSNEQFF
TRBV7-9,-,TRBJ2-1,-,TGTTCCAGCAGCCCACTGGGAGCCTACAATGAGCAGTTCTTC,CSSSPLGAYNEQFF